These 19 T cell receptor beta chains share one sample of origin, sequenced in a study of T cells in Graves' hyperthyroidism and ophthalmopathy. RNA transcripts were the template for amplifying TCR beta CDR3 regions. RT-PCR in the first round (using the HTBI primer set) targeted the TCR CDR3. MiXCR, applied by TCRdb to the multiplex PCR reads, yields one record per CDR3 protein. The repertoire has roughly 750,000 distinct CDR3 sequences, about 15% of them found once; the top ten carry under 8.5%. Material: blood. The receptors were gathered from a man aged 18 to 35 with Graves' hyperthyroidism.

The chain carries TRBV4-2 and TRBJ1-2; D not resolved. CDR3 length equals 16 residues. V lost 0 bases and J lost 5, with 16 bases in between. Germline values: CDR1 LGHNA, CDR2 YNFKEQ. CDR3 amino acids: CASSQDLRVRGYGYTF. The CDR3 coding sequence is TGTGCCAGCAGCCAAGATTTGCGGGTCCGGGGTTATGGCTACACCTTC.

The V and J genes are TRBV5-5 and TRBJ1-1; 8 nucleotides align to TRBD1. V lost 0 bases and J lost 1; bases outside the gene matches: 2. Germline assignment: CDR1 SGHKS and CDR2 YYEKEE (reference sequence). The CDR3 is 15 amino acids. CDR3 nucleotide sequence: TGTGCCAGCAGCTTGGGACAGGGGTCGAACACTGAAGCTTTCTTT. Translated: CASSLGQGSNTEAFF.

Worth noting for this clonotype: This could be a read error, since a much larger clone is one nucleotide away. The chain uses TRBV6-1 and TRBJ2-7, with 13 bases identical to TRBD2. There are 15 residues in the CDR3. The ends lost 5 bases at V and 6 bases at J; junction bases unmatched: 7. Germline V lookup: CDR1 MNHNS, CDR2 SASEGT. The CDR3 is CASSRTSGRLGEQYF. The CDR3 bases are TGTGCCAGCAGTCGGACTAGCGGGAGACTGGGCGAGCAGTACTTC.

This clonotype was counted only a few times. The chain recombines TRBV19 with TRBJ2-1, with a possible D match to TRBD1 (6 bases). The V and J ends lost 9 bases and 4 bases respectively, with 19 bases between them. This CDR3 has 15 residues. CDR1 and CDR2 from the germline V gene are LNHDA and SQIVND (reference sequence). The CDR3 spells CASQTAGTPYNEQFF. Here the CDR3 DNA reads TGTGCCAGCCAGACTGCAGGGACACCGTACAATGAGCAGTTCTTC. The complete variable domain, with remaining parts taken from reference TRBV19 and TRBJ2-1, reads DGGITQSPKYLFRKEGQNVTLSCEQNLNHDAMYWYRQDPGQGLRLIYYSQIVNDFQKGDIAEGYSVSREKKESFPLTVTSAQKNPTAFYLCASQTAGTPYNEQFFGPGTRLTVL.

This clonotype was found a few times. The chain carries TRBV7-9 and TRBJ2-7; TRBD2 is a possible D gene (5 bases). Germline CDR1 and CDR2: SEHNR and FQNEAQ (reference sequence). V lost 2 bases and J 3 bases, leaving 23 bases between the germline ends. There are 18 residues in the CDR3. The CDR3 DNA follows: TGTGCCAGCAGCTTATATAGTCTAGAGGGATCTATAAGCTACGAGCAGTACTTC. This codes for CASSLYSLEGSISYEQYF.

This clonotype was counted a few times. This chain connects TRBV7-3 to TRBJ2-3; the match to TRBD2 covers 8 bases. J gave up 0 bases and V 7 bases, and 6 bases lay outside the gene matches. CDR1 and CDR2 (germline): SGHTA, FQGTGA. The CDR3 totals 15 residues. The CDR3: CASTLSGTSTDTQYF. In DNA, the CDR3 is TGTGCCAGCACCCTTAGCGGGACTAGCACAGATACGCAGTATTTT.

This CDR3 is CASSTVALEGQYF. The CDR3 nucleotides read TGTGCCAGCAGTACAGTAGCTCTAGAGGGGCAGTACTTC. This chain links TRBV28 with TRBJ2-7, with a weak D call TRBD2 (5 bases). The ends were cut back, 5 bases at V and 9 bases at J, with 17 bases in the middle. The germline gives CDR1 MDHEN, CDR2 SYDVKM. The CDR3 has 13 amino acids.

This rearrangement joins TRBV19 to TRBJ1-5; D gene unclear. The CDR3 extends over 15 amino acids. V lost 6 bases and J lost 0, with 12 bases in between. Germline V gene data show CDR1 as LNHDA and CDR2 as SQIVND (reference sequence). The CDR3 spells CASRSGVFSNQPQHF. CDR3 bases: TGTGCCAGTAGATCGGGTGTCTTTAGCAATCAGCCCCAGCATTTT.

This clonotype was seen at least ten times. The rearrangement links TRBV2 to TRBJ2-3, with D unresolved. The CDR3 loop spans 14 amino acids. V was pared by 6 bases and J by 0 bases, with 10 bases between. Germline lookup yields CDR1 SNHLY and CDR2 FYNNEI. The CDR3, as DNA: TGTGCCAGCAGACACCCCCCTAGCACAGATACGCAGTATTTT. This translates into CASRHPPSTDTQYF. Supplemented by reference TRBV2 and TRBJ2-3, the full variable domain reads EPEVTQTPSHQVTQMGQEVILRCVPISNHLYFYWYRQILGQKVEFLVSFYNNEISEKSEIFDDQFSVERPDGSNFTLKIRSTKLEDSAMYFCASRHPPSTDTQYFGPGTRLTVL.

This clonotype was found a few times. The gene calls are TRBV11-2 and TRBJ2-2, with 7 bases matching TRBD2. The junction had 7 bases not matched to a gene; V was cut back by 2 bases and J by 4 bases. Germline V gives CDR1 SGHAT, CDR2 FQNNGV. This CDR3 has 16 residues. The CDR3 spells CASSLSSVAGTGELFF. In DNA, the CDR3 is TGTGCCAGCAGCTTATCATCGGTAGCGGGCACCGGGGAGCTGTTTTTT.

This clonotype has at least ten counts. The CDR3 nucleotides read TGCAGCGTTGTACCGCCATTAATGAACACTGAAGCTTTCTTT. Translated, it gives CSVVPPLMNTEAFF. The chain links TRBV29-1 to TRBJ1-1; D gene unclear. Between the trimmed V and J ends, which lost 4 bases and 0 bases, there was a span of 12 bases. Germline assignment: CDR1 SQVTM and CDR2 ANQGSEA. The CDR3 is made up of 14 amino acids. The full variable domain, its missing parts supplied by reference TRBV29-1 and TRBJ1-1, is SAVISQKPSRDICQRGTSLTIQCQVDSQVTMMFWYRQQPGQSLTLIATANQGSEATYESGFVIDKFPISRPNLTFSTLTVSNMSPEDSSIYLCSVVPPLMNTEAFFGQGTRLTVV.

This clonotype was detected ten times or more. For the CDR3, the DNA is TGTGCCAGCAGCTTCGGACTAGCGGGAGACTACGAGCAGTACTTC. This translates into CASSFGLAGDYEQYF. The chain recombines TRBV27 with TRBJ2-7; 13 nucleotides agree with TRBD2. V lost 6 bases and J lost 3; bases outside the gene matches: 5. Germline V gene data show CDR1 as MNHEY and CDR2 as SMNVEV (reference sequence). The CDR3 is 15 residues long.

At least ten counts were recorded for this clonotype. This chain links TRBV12-3 or TRBV12-4 with TRBJ1-4; D unclear. CDR3 length: 15 amino acids. V lost 2 bases, J lost 0 bases, and 7 bases lay in between. The CDR3 loop reads CASSLILATNEKLFF. The DNA of the CDR3 is TGTGCCAGCAGTTTAATACTTGCAACTAATGAAAAACTGTTTTTT.

This clonotype has ten or more counts. The chain carries TRBV7-8 and TRBJ2-3, with TRBD2 identical over 10 bases. The CDR3 loop spans 16 amino acids. V was clipped by 7 bases and J by 5 bases; unmatched bases: 12. Germline CDR1 SGHVS, CDR2 FQNEAQ. CDR3: CASTLLAGKGRDTQYF. The CDR3 nucleotides are TGTGCCAGCACCCTACTAGCGGGAAAAGGAAGAGATACGCAGTATTTT.

This chain uses TRBV11-2 with TRBJ2-1; maybe TRBD2 (5 bases). This CDR3 is 13 amino acids long. Trimming removed 5 bases at V and 5 bases at J, with 10 bases between. Germline V gene data show CDR1 as SGHAT and CDR2 as FQNNGV. As DNA, the CDR3 is TGTGCCAGCAGCACGGGATATCACAATGAGCAGTTCTTC. Residues: CASSTGYHNEQFF.

This clonotype was picked up a small number of times. The rearrangement joins TRBV27 to TRBJ2-3; D is ambiguous. V shed 5 bases and J shed 3 bases, with 9 bases lying between them. The CDR3 extends over 13 amino acids. Germline V gene lookup returns CDR1 MNHEY and CDR2 SMNVEV (reference sequence). The CDR3 bases are TGTGCCAGCAGTGTCGTTTCAACAGATACGCAGTATTTT. It translates to CASSVVSTDTQYF.

The chain has TRBV7-9 and TRBJ2-1; D is possibly TRBD1 (5 bases). CDR3 length: 15 amino acids. CDR1 SEHNR and CDR2 FQNEAQ come from the germline V gene (reference sequence). With 3 bases removed from V and 7 bases from J, the gap between germline ends came to 16 bases. The CDR3 spells CASSFGHSDGNEQFF. CDR3 nucleotide sequence: TGTGCCAGCAGCTTTGGACACTCTGATGGGAATGAGCAGTTCTTC.

This clonotype was observed a few times. The chain is built from TRBV20-1 and TRBJ2-1; 8 bases match TRBD2. This CDR3 comprises 16 residues. The V gene end was trimmed by 4 bases and the J gene end by 0 bases; junction bases not matched to a gene: 8. Germline V lookup: CDR1 DFQATT, CDR2 SNEGSKA (reference sequence). The CDR3 is CSATPGGASSYNEQFF. The CDR3 bases are TGCAGTGCTACCCCCGGGGGGGCGAGCTCCTACAATGAGCAGTTCTTC.

This clonotype was picked up many times. The rearrangement links TRBV27 to TRBJ2-7; D possibly corresponds to TRBD1 (5 bases). The CDR3 is 15 residues long. In germline, CDR1 is MNHEY, CDR2 SMNVEV (reference sequence). With 0 bases removed from V and 3 bases from J, the gap between germline ends came to 12 bases. The DNA of the CDR3 is TGTGCCAGCAGTTTATCGGTGACAGCCTTCTACGAGCAGTACTTC. Residues: CASSLSVTAFYEQYF.